This T cell receptor beta chain originates from a study of cytomegalovirus exposure and HLA in healthy donors. Looked up from germline, CDR1 is SGHAT and CDR2 is FQNNGV. J was trimmed by 1 base and V by 3 bases; bases with no gene match: 4. The CDR3 covers 15 residues. As regards this clone: Its matching antigen is unknown.

Both 60 Vbeta primers and 13 Jbeta primers went into the PCR. The method was immunoSEQ multiplex PCR; TCRdb's version includes in-frame clones alone and lacks a portion of them. The sample records about 190,000 clones, over 60% being singletons. General study points: Beyond CMV serostatus, there was no information to go on about immune exposure. Roughly uniform sequencing depth across donors was assumed, possibly incorrectly. A cluster of highly shared sequence variants was likely a sequencing artifact.

Specimen: PBMCs. The TCR sequence derives from a man between 25 and 39 years old in good health and CMV-seropositive. The chain is built from TRBV11-2 and TRBJ2-3; 7 bases line up with TRBD2. The CDR3 DNA reads TGTGCCAGCAGCTTGCGGGCGGGAGGCACAGATACGCAGTATTTT. Translating it yields CASSLRAGGTDTQYF.